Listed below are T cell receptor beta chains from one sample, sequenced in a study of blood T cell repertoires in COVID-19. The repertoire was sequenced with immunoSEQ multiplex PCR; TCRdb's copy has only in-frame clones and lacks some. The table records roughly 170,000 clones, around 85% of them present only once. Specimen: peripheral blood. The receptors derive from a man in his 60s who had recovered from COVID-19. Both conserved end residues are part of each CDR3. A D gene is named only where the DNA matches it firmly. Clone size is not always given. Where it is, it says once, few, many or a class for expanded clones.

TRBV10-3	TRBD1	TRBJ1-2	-	TGTGCCATCAGTGAGTTGGAGGGACAGGGGACCGGCTACACCTTC	CAISELEGQGTGYTF
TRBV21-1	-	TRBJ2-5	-	TGTGCCAGCAGCAAAGACCGGGACAGCGTATTCCAAGAGACCCAGTACTTC	CASSKDRDSVFQETQYF
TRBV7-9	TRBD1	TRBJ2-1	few	TGTGCCAGCAGCCGGACAGGGGATGAGCAGTTCTTC	CASSRTGDEQFF
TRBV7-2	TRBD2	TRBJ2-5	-	TGTGCCAGCAGCTCAGCGGGGGGAGAAGAGACCCAGTACTTC	CASSSAGGEETQYF
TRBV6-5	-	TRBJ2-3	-	TGTGCCAGCAGTTACTTATCGGGTCACTCAACAGATACGCAGTATTTT	CASSYLSGHSTDTQYF
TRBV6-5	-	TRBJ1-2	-	TGTGCCAGCAGTTACTCTTATCAGGCGACCTATGGCTACACCTTC	CASSYSYQATYGYTF
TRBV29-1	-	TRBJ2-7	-	TGCAGCGTTGAAAGGGGGACGGGCTCCTACGAGCAGTACTTC	CSVERGTGSYEQYF
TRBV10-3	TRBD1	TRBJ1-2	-	TGTGCCATCGACCAGGGGGTAAACTATGGCTACACCTTC	CAIDQGVNYGYTF
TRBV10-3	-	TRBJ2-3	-	TGTGCCATCAGTGGTACCGCTAGCGTCCCAGATACGCAGTATTTT	CAISGTASVPDTQYF
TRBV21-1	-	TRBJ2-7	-	TGTGCCAGCAGCTCCCGAGGGACTTCCTACGAGCAGTACTTC	CASSSRGTSYEQYF
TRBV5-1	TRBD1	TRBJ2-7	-	TGCGCCAGCAGCTTGGGAGGACAGGGTTTCTACGAGCAGTACTTC	CASSLGGQGFYEQYF
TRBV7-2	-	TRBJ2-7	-	TGTGCCAGCAGCTTAGGAACTAACGAGCAGTACTTC	CASSLGTNEQYF
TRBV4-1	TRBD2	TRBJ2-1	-	TGCGCCAGCAGCAGGGTCACTAGCGGGGGAAACAATGAGCAGTTCTTC	CASSRVTSGGNNEQFF
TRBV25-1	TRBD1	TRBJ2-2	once	TGTGCCAGCAGGACAGGGGCCAACACCGGGGAGCTGTTTTTT	CASRTGANTGELFF
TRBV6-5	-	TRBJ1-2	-	TGTGCCAGCGGGCGCAGCAGCAGCTATGGCTACACCTTC	CASGRSSSYGYTF
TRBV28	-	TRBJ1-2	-	TGTGCCACCGGACAGTACGGCTACACCTTC	CATGQYGYTF
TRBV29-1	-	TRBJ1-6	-	TGCAGCGTCCAAACAGGTTTGGATTCACCCCTCCACTTT	CSVQTGLDSPLHF
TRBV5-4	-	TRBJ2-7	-	TGTGCCAGCAGTTCTTACCAGGGCTACGAGCAGTACTTC	CASSSYQGYEQYF
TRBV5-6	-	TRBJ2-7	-	TGTGCCAGCAGCTTGGCTAATTCCTACGAGCAGTACTTC	CASSLANSYEQYF
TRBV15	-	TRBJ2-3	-	TGTGCCACCAGCAGAGCGGGCTTAGCGGCAGATACGCAGTATTTT	CATSRAGLAADTQYF
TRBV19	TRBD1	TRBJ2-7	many	TGTGCCGCCGCACAGGGGGCCGGGGAGCAGTACTTC	CAAAQGAGEQYF
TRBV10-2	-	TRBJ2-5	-	TGCGCCAGCAGTGACCCCAGTGCAGAGACCCAGTACTTC	CASSDPSAETQYF
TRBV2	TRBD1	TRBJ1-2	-	TGTGCCAGCAGCGCCAACCCACAGGGGGCAGGGGGCTACACCTTC	CASSANPQGAGGYTF
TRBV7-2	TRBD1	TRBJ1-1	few	TGTGCCAGCAGCTTAGGTCAGGGGGCCACTGAAGCTTTCTTT	CASSLGQGATEAFF
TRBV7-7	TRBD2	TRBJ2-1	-	TGTGCTAGCAGCGTTGGGGGCGAGCGGGGGGCGGTTGAGCAGTTCTTC	CASSVGGERGAVEQFF
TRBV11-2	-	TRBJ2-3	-	TGTGCCAGCAGCCCATTCACAGATACGCAGTATTTT	CASSPFTDTQYF
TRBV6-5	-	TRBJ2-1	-	TGTGCCAGCATTCGTAGGGGGGGGGAGCAGTTCTTC	CASIRRGGEQFF
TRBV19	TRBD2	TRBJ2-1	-	TGTGCCAGTAGTTTCACTAGCGGGGGAGTAAATGAGCAGTTCTTC	CASSFTSGGVNEQFF
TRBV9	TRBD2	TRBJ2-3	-	TGTGCCAGCAGCGTAGCGACTAGCGGAGATACGCAGTATTTT	CASSVATSGDTQYF
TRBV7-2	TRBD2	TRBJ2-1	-	TGTGCCAGCAGCTTATGGGGGAGGGGTGACAACAATGAGCAGTTCTTC	CASSLWGRGDNNEQFF
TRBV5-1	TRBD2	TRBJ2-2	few	TGCGCCAGCAGCCCCACCGGGACTAGCGGGGGATTCACCGGGGAGCTGTTTTTT	CASSPTGTSGGFTGELFF
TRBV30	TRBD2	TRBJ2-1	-	TGTGCCTGGGATAGGGATACTAGCGGTCGGGATGAGCAGTTCTTC	CAWDRDTSGRDEQFF
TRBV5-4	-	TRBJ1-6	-	TGTGCCAGCAGCTCCGGGACACATGATAATTCACCCCTCCACTTT	CASSSGTHDNSPLHF
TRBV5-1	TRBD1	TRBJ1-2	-	TGCGCCAGCAGCTCGGGACAGGGCGCCTTCGATGGCTACACCTTC	CASSSGQGAFDGYTF
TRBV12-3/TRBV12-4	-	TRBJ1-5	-	TGTGCCAGCAGATCGACAGTCAATCAGCCCCAGCATTTT	CASRSTVNQPQHF
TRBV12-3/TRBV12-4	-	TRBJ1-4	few	TGTGCCAGCAGTTTTTACTCCGGGGAACTGTTTTTT	CASSFYSGELFF
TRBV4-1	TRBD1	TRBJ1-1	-	TGCGCCAGCAGCCCAGGACAGGGGCTCACTGAAGCTTTCTTT	CASSPGQGLTEAFF
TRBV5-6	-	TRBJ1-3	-	TGTGCCAGCAGCTCGGACAGCTCTGGAAACACCATATATTTT	CASSSDSSGNTIYF
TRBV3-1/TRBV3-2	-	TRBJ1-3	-	TGTGCCAGCAGCCAAACCGACAGGAGCTCTGGAAACACCATATATTTT	CASSQTDRSSGNTIYF
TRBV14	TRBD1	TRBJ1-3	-	TGTGCCAGCAGCCTGCGGACAGGGTCGAGCTCTGGAAACACCATATATTTT	CASSLRTGSSSGNTIYF
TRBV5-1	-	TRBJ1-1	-	TGCGCCAGCAGCTTGGGGGGCGCGGTAGATGCGAATACTGAAGCTTTCTTT	CASSLGGAVDANTEAFF
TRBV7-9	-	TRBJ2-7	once	TGTGCCAGCGCTCTGAGACAGTCATCCTACGAGCAGTACTTC	CASALRQSSYEQYF
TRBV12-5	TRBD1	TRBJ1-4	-	TGTGCTAGTGGTTGGACAGGCCCTACTAATGAAAAACTGTTTTTT	CASGWTGPTNEKLFF
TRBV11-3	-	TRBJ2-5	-	TGTGCCAGCGCTAGGAGCGGCCAAGAGACCCAGTACTTC	CASARSGQETQYF
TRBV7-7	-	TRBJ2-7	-	TGTGCTAGCAGCTTCCCCCCGGGGAGCTCTAATGACGAGCAGTACTTC	CASSFPPGSSNDEQYF
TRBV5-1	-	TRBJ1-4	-	TGCGCCAGCAGCTTAAACAGACCCAATGAAAAACTGTTTTTT	CASSLNRPNEKLFF
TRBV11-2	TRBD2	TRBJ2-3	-	TGTGCCAGCAGCTTAGATCACGCGGGGGGTGGGCCAGATACGCAGTATTTT	CASSLDHAGGGPDTQYF
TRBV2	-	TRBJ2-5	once	TGTGCCAGCACCACCCAGGGACTTCCCGGGGAGACCCAGTACTTC	CASTTQGLPGETQYF
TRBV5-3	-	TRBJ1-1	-	TGTGCCAAACAGAACACTGAAGCTTTCTTT	CAKQNTEAFF
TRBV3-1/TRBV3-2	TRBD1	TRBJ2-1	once	TGTGCCAGCAGCCAAGCGTACGGGACAGGAGACAATGAGCAGTTCTTC	CASSQAYGTGDNEQFF
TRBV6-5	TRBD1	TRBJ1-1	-	TGTGCCAGCAGTTACTCGGAGACAGGGGGCACTGAAGCTTTCTTT	CASSYSETGGTEAFF